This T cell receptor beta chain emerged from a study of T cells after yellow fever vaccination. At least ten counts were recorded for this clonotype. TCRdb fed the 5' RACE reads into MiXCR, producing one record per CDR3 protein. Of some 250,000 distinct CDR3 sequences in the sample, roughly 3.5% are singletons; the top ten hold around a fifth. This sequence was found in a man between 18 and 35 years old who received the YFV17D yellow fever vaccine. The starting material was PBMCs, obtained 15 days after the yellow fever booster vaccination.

CDR3 amino acids: CSASHRGLKLAKNIQYF. The CDR3 bases are TGCAGTGCTAGCCACAGGGGCCTGAAACTAGCCAAAAACATTCAGTACTTC. The rearrangement links TRBV20-1 to TRBJ2-4; 7 bases fit TRBD1. The CDR3 contains 17 residues. V shed 3 bases and J 0 bases; nucleotides not matched to a gene: 11. The V gene's germline CDR1 is DFQATT and CDR2 SNEGSKA (reference sequence).